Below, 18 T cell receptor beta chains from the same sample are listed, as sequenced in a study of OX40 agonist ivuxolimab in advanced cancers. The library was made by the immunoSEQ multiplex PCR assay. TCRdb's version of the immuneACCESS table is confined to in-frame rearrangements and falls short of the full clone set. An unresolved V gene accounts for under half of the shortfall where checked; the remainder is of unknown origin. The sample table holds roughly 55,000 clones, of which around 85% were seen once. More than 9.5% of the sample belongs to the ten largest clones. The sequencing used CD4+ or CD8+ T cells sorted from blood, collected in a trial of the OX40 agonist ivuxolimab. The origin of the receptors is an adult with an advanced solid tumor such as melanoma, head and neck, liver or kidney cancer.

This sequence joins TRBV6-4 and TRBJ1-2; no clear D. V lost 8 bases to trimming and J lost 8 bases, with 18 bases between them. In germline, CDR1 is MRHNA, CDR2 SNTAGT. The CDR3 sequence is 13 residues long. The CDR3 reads CASRAGTMEGYTF. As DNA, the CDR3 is TGTGCCAGCCGAGCAGGCACCATGGAAGGCTACACCTTC.

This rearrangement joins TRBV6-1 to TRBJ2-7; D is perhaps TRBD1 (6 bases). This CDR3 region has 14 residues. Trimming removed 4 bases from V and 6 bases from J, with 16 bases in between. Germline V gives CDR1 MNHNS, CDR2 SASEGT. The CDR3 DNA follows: TGTGCCAGCAGTGGAAATCTCATAGGGGGCGAGCAGTACTTC. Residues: CASSGNLIGGEQYF.

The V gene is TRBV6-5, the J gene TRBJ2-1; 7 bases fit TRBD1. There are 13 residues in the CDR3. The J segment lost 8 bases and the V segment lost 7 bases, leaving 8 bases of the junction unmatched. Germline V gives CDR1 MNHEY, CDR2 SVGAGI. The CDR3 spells CASKTDRVDEQFF. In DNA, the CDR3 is TGTGCCAGCAAAACTGACAGGGTCGATGAGCAGTTCTTC.

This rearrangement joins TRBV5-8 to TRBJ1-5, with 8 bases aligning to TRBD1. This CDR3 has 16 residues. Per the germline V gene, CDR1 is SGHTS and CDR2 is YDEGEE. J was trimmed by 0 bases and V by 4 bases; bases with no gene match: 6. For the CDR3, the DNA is TGTGCCAGCAGCCCGATGACAGGGGTTAGCAATCAGCCCCAGCATTTT. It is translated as CASSPMTGVSNQPQHF.

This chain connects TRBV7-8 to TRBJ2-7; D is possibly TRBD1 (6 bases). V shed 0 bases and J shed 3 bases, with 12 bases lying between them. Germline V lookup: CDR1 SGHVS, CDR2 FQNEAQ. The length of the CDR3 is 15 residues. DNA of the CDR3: TGTGCCAGCAGCTTAGCGGCCCCCAGGGGCTACGAGCAGTACTTC. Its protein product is CASSLAAPRGYEQYF. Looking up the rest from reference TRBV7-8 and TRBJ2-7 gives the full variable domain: GAGVSQSPRYKVAKRGQDVALRCDPISGHVSLFWYQQALGQGPEFLTYFQNEAQLDKSGLPSDRFFAERPEGSVSTLKIQRTQQEDSAVYLCASSLAAPRGYEQYFGPGTRLTVT.

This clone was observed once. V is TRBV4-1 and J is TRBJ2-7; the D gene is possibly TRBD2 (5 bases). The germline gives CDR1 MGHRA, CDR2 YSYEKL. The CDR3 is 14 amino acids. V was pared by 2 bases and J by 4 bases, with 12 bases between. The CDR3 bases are TGCGCCAGCAGCCAAATCGGGATGGGATACGAGCAGTACTTC. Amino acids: CASSQIGMGYEQYF.

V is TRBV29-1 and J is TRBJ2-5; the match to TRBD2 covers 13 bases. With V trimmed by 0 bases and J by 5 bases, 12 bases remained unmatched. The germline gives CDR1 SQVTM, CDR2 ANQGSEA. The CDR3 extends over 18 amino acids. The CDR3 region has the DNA TGCAGCGTTGAAGATCCGGAACTAGCGGGGGGGCCTGGGGAGACCCAGTACTTC. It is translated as CSVEDPELAGGPGETQYF.

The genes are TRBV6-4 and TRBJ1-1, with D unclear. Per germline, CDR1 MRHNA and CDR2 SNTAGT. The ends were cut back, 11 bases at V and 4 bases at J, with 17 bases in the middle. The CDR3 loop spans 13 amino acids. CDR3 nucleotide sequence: TGTGCCGGCCAGTCTCGGCCAGGCACTGAAGCTTTCTTT. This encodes CAGQSRPGTEAFF.

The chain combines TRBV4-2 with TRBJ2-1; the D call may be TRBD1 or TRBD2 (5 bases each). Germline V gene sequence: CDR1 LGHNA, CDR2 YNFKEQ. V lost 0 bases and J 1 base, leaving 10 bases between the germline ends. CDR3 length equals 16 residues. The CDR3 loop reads CASSQEGVGSYNEQFF. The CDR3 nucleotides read TGTGCCAGCAGCCAAGAGGGGGTAGGGTCCTACAATGAGCAGTTCTTC.

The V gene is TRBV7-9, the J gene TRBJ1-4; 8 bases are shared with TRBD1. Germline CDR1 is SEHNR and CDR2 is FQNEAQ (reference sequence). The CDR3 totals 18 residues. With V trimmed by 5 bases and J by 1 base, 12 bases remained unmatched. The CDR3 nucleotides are TGTGCCAGCAGCCCCCCATTGGACAGGGTGAGAACTAATGAAAAACTGTTTTTT. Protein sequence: CASSPPLDRVRTNEKLFF.

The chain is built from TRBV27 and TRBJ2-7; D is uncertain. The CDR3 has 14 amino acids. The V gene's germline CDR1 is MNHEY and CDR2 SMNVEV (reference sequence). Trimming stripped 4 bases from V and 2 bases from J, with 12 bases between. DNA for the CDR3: TGTGCCAGCAGTTCACTCTTGCGGACCTACGAGCAGTACTTC. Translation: CASSSLLRTYEQYF.

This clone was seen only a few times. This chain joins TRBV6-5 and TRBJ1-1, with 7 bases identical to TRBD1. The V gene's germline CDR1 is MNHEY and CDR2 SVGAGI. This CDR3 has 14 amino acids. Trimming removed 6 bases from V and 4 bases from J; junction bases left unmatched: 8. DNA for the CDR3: TGTGCCAGCAGCGACCCACAGGGGATCACTGAAGCTTTCTTT. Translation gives CASSDPQGITEAFF.

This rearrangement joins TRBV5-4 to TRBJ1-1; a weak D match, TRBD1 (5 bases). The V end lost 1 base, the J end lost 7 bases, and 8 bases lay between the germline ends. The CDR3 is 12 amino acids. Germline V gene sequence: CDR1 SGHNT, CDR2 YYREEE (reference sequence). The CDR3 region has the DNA TGTGCCAGCAGCTTGAAGGGACTTGAAGCTTTCTTT. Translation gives CASSLKGLEAFF.

The CDR3, as DNA: TGTGCCAGCAGTTACGTACAGAGTAGCAATCAGCCCCAGCATTTT. This translates into CASSYVQSSNQPQHF. V and J are TRBV6-6 and TRBJ1-5; the D is unclear. V lost 2 bases, J lost 0 bases, and 8 bases lay in between. The CDR3 extends over 15 amino acids. CDR1 and CDR2 from the germline V gene are MNHNY and SVGAGI (reference sequence).

For the CDR3, the DNA is TGTGCCAGTAGTATAGATCCAGGGGGCGTCTACGAGCAGTACTTC. Protein sequence: CASSIDPGGVYEQYF. The V gene is TRBV19, the J gene TRBJ2-7; TRBD1 matches at 8 bases. CDR1 and CDR2 from the germline V gene are LNHDA and SQIVND (reference sequence). The junction had 4 bases not matched to a gene; V was cut back by 0 bases and J by 3 bases. The CDR3 spans 15 residues.

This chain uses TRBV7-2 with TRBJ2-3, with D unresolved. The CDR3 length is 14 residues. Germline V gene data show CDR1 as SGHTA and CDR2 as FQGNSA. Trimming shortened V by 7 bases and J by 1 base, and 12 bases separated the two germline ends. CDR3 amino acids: CASNFRAGTDTQYF. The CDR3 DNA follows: TGTGCCAGCAATTTTCGGGCCGGCACAGATACGCAGTATTTT.

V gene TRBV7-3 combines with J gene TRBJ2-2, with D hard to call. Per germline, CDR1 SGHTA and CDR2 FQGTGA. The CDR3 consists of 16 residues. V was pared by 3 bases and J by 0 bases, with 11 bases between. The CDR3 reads CASSFDEVANTGELFF. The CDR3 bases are TGTGCCAGCAGCTTCGATGAGGTTGCGAACACCGGGGAGCTGTTTTTT.

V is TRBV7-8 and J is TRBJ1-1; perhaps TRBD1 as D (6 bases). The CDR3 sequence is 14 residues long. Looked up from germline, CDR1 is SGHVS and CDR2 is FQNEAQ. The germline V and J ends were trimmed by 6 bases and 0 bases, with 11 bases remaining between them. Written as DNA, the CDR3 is TGTGCCAGCAGGCAGGGGTATATGAACACTGAAGCTTTCTTT. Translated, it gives CASRQGYMNTEAFF.